This is a list of T cell receptor beta chains from one sample in a study of shared clonotypes between healthy human individuals. Generated by immunoSEQ multiplex PCR, the TCRdb table keeps only in-frame clones and is missing some. The sample carries around 440,000 clones, approximately 77% recorded once. Sequencing was performed on PBMCs. The receptors here all came from a woman in her thirties or forties in good health. Some clones in this sample may be carry-over from other donors' samples. CDR3s include the opening cysteine and the closing phenylalanine or tryptophan. Each record gives: V gene, clone size, D gene, J gene, CDR3 protein. A D gene is named only where the DNA matches it firmly. Expanded clones get a size class; other rows say once, few or many, or leave the size out.

v_call: TRBV5-1
clone_size: few
d_call: TRBD2
j_call: TRBJ2-1
cdr3_aa: CASSRASGRAYEQFF

v_call: TRBV4-1
clone_size: NA
d_call: TRBD1
j_call: TRBJ2-7
cdr3_aa: CASSQDWTGSYEQYF

v_call: TRBV28
clone_size: NA
d_call: TRBD2
j_call: TRBJ2-2
cdr3_aa: CASSLTTSGIGGGGELFF

v_call: TRBV30
clone_size: NA
d_call: NA
j_call: TRBJ2-7
cdr3_aa: CAWSGGSYEQYF

v_call: TRBV2
clone_size: NA
d_call: TRBD1
j_call: TRBJ2-7
cdr3_aa: CASTQGQGAYEQYF

v_call: TRBV19
clone_size: medium-sized
d_call: NA
j_call: TRBJ2-6
cdr3_aa: CASSISGQTSGANVLTF

v_call: TRBV5-6
clone_size: NA
d_call: TRBD2
j_call: TRBJ2-3
cdr3_aa: CASTRTSGSTDTQYF

v_call: TRBV2
clone_size: NA
d_call: TRBD2
j_call: TRBJ2-7
cdr3_aa: CASSNVTSGSCEQYF

v_call: TRBV5-6
clone_size: NA
d_call: NA
j_call: TRBJ1-5
cdr3_aa: CASSPNGRDQPQHF

v_call: TRBV7-8
clone_size: NA
d_call: NA
j_call: TRBJ2-7
cdr3_aa: CASSPEGAYEQYF

v_call: TRBV18
clone_size: once
d_call: TRBD2
j_call: TRBJ2-7
cdr3_aa: CASSPTSGSHEQYF

v_call: TRBV7-9
clone_size: NA
d_call: NA
j_call: TRBJ2-7
cdr3_aa: CASSLGFRSYEQYF

v_call: TRBV6-4
clone_size: NA
d_call: NA
j_call: TRBJ1-2
cdr3_aa: CASSEPPGALLTF

v_call: TRBV7-3
clone_size: NA
d_call: NA
j_call: TRBJ2-2
cdr3_aa: CASSLQPYAGELFF

v_call: TRBV30
clone_size: NA
d_call: NA
j_call: TRBJ1-6
cdr3_aa: CAWSVLAGAPKSPLHF

v_call: TRBV27
clone_size: NA
d_call: NA
j_call: TRBJ2-3
cdr3_aa: CASYGQGITDTQYF

v_call: TRBV2
clone_size: NA
d_call: NA
j_call: TRBJ1-2
cdr3_aa: CASSPENYGYTF

v_call: TRBV2
clone_size: NA
d_call: NA
j_call: TRBJ2-3
cdr3_aa: CASSEALTGTDTQYF

v_call: TRBV2
clone_size: few
d_call: NA
j_call: TRBJ1-1
cdr3_aa: CASSEMGQITEAFF

v_call: TRBV10-2
clone_size: NA
d_call: NA
j_call: TRBJ1-4
cdr3_aa: CASSDSWGGADNEKLFF

v_call: TRBV19
clone_size: few
d_call: TRBD1
j_call: TRBJ2-2
cdr3_aa: CATQHTYDRVTNTGELFF

v_call: TRBV18
clone_size: NA
d_call: NA
j_call: TRBJ1-2
cdr3_aa: CASSPEEGAWGYTF

v_call: TRBV7-6
clone_size: NA
d_call: NA
j_call: TRBJ2-7
cdr3_aa: CASSLGPSEQYF

v_call: TRBV5-5
clone_size: NA
d_call: TRBD1
j_call: TRBJ2-7
cdr3_aa: CASSLARGLSYEQYF

v_call: TRBV11-1
clone_size: NA
d_call: NA
j_call: TRBJ1-2
cdr3_aa: CASSLLTAGGYTF

v_call: TRBV5-8
clone_size: once
d_call: TRBD1
j_call: TRBJ2-1
cdr3_aa: CASSFWQGADNEQFF

v_call: TRBV7-2
clone_size: NA
d_call: TRBD1
j_call: TRBJ1-5
cdr3_aa: CASSPGTDLGNQPQHF

v_call: TRBV28
clone_size: NA
d_call: TRBD1
j_call: TRBJ1-5
cdr3_aa: CASSSTTGGRSNQPQHF

v_call: TRBV5-8
clone_size: NA
d_call: NA
j_call: TRBJ2-7
cdr3_aa: CASSWRRGTYEQYF

v_call: TRBV28
clone_size: NA
d_call: NA
j_call: TRBJ1-1
cdr3_aa: CASRPGGLNTEAFF

v_call: TRBV15
clone_size: NA
d_call: NA
j_call: TRBJ2-7
cdr3_aa: CATGKHSYEQYF

v_call: TRBV9
clone_size: many
d_call: TRBD1
j_call: TRBJ2-3
cdr3_aa: CASSVGAGTGRVGTQYF

v_call: TRBV28
clone_size: NA
d_call: NA
j_call: TRBJ1-1
cdr3_aa: CASSWAGSNTEAFF

v_call: TRBV2
clone_size: NA
d_call: NA
j_call: TRBJ2-7
cdr3_aa: CASKDGGWTAHYEQYF

v_call: TRBV5-1
clone_size: NA
d_call: NA
j_call: TRBJ2-7
cdr3_aa: CASSLADTPYEQYF

v_call: TRBV7-9
clone_size: NA
d_call: NA
j_call: TRBJ2-3
cdr3_aa: CASSWGITDTQYF

v_call: TRBV4-1
clone_size: NA
d_call: TRBD2
j_call: TRBJ2-1
cdr3_aa: CASSQRTSGGYSYNEQFF